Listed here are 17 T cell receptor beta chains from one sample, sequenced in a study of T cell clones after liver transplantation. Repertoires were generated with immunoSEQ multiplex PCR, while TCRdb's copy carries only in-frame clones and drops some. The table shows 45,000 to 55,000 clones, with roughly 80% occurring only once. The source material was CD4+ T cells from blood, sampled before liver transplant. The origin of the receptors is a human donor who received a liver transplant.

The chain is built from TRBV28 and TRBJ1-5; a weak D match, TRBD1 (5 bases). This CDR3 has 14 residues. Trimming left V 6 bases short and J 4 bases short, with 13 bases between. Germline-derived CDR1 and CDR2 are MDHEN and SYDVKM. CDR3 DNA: TGTGCCAGCAGACGGGACGGGCAAAATCAGCCCCAGCATTTT. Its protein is CASRRDGQNQPQHF.

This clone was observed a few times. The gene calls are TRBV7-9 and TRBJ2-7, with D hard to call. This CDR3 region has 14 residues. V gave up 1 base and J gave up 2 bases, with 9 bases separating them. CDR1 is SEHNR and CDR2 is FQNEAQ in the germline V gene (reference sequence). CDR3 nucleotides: TGTGCCAGCAGCTTAGGAGACGCGGCCTACGAGCAGTACTTC. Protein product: CASSLGDAAYEQYF.

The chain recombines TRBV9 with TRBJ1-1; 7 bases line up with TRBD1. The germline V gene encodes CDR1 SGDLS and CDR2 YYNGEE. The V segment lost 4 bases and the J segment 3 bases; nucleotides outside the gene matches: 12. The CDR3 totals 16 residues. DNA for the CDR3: TGTGCCAGCAGCCACCGACAGGGTTCAAGCGACACTGAAGCTTTCTTT. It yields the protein CASSHRQGSSDTEAFF.

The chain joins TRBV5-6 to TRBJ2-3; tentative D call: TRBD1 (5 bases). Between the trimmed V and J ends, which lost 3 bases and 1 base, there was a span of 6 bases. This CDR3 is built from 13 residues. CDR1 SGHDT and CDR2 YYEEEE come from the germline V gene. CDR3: CASSSQGTDTQYF. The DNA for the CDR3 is TGTGCCAGCAGCTCACAGGGCACAGATACGCAGTATTTT.

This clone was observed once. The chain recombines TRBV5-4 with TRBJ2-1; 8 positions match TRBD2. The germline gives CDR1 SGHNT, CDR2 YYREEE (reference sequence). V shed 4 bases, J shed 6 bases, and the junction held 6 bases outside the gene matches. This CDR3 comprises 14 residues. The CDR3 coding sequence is TGTGCCAGCAGCCCAAGAAGCGGGGGCAATGAGCAGTTCTTC. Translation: CASSPRSGGNEQFF.

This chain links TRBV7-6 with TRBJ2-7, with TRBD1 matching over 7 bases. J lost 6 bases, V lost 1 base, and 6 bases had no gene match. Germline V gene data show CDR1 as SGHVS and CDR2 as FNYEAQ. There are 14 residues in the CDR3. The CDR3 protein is CASSLGERTGEQYF. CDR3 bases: TGTGCCAGCAGCTTAGGAGAAAGGACAGGCGAGCAGTACTTC.

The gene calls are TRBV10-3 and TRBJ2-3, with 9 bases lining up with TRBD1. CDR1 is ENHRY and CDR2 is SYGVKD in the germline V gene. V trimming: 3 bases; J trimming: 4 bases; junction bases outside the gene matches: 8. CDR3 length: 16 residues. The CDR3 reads CAISDPTGGGPDTQYF. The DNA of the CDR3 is TGTGCCATCAGTGACCCGACAGGGGGAGGCCCAGATACGCAGTATTTT.

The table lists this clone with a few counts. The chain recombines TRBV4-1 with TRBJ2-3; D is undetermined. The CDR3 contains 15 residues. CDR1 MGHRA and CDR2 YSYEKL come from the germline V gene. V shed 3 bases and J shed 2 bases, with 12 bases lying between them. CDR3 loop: CASSQGRITTDTQYF. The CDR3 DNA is TGCGCCAGCAGCCAGGGTCGGATCACCACAGATACGCAGTATTTT.

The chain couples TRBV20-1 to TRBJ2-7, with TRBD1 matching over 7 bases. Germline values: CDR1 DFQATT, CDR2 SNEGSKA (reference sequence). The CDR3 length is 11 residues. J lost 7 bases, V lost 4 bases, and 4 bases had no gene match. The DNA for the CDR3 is TGCAGTGCTACCGACAGGGATGAGCAGTACTTC. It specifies CSATDRDEQYF.

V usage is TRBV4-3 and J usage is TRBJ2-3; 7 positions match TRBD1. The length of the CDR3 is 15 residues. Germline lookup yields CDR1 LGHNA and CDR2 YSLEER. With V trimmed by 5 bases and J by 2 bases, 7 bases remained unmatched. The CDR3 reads CASSEGGGYTDTQYF. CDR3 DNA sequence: TGCGCCAGCAGCGAAGGGGGCGGCTACACAGATACGCAGTATTTT.

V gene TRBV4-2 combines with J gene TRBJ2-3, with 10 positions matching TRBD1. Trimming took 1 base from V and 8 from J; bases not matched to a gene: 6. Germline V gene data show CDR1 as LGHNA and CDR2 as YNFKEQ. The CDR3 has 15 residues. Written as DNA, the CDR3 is TGTGCCAGCAGCCAAGTGGGACAGGGGTTGGGTACGCAGTATTTT. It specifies CASSQVGQGLGTQYF.

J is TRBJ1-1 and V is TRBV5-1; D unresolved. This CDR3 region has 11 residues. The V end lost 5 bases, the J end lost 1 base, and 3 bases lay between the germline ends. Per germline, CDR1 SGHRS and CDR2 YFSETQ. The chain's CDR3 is CASRGNTEAFF. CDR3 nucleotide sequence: TGCGCCAGCAGAGGGAACACTGAAGCTTTCTTT. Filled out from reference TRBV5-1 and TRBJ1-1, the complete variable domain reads KAGVTQTPRYLIKTRGQQVTLSCSPISGHRSVSWYQQTPGQGLQFLFEYFSETQRNKGNFPGRFSGRQFSNSRSEMNVSTLELGDSALYLCASRGNTEAFFGQGTRLTVV.

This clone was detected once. The CDR3 coding sequence is TGTGCCAGCAGCCCCGGGACTAGCGTTGAGCAGTTCTTC. Amino acids: CASSPGTSVEQFF. The rearrangement uses TRBV2 and TRBJ2-1, with 10 positions matching TRBD2. Germline lookup yields CDR1 SNHLY and CDR2 FYNNEI. This CDR3 contains 13 residues. V gave up 6 bases and J gave up 9 bases; unmatched junction bases: 5.

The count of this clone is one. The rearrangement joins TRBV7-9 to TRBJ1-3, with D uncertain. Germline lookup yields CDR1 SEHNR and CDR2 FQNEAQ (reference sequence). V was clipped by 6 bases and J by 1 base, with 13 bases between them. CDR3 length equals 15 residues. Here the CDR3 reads CASSSDGRSGNTIYF. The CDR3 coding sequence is TGTGCCAGCAGTTCAGACGGCAGGTCTGGAAACACCATATATTTT.

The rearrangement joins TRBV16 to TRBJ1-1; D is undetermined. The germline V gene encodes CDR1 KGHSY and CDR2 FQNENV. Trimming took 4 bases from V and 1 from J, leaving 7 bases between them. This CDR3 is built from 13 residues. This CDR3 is CASSPNRNTEAFF. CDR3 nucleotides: TGTGCCAGCAGCCCCAACCGGAACACTGAAGCTTTCTTT.

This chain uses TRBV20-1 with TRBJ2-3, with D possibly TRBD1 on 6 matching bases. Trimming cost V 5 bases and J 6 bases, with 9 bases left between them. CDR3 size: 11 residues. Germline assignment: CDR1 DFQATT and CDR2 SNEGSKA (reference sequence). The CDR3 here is CSALQGDTQYF. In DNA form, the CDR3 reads TGCAGTGCTCTCCAGGGGGATACGCAGTATTTT.

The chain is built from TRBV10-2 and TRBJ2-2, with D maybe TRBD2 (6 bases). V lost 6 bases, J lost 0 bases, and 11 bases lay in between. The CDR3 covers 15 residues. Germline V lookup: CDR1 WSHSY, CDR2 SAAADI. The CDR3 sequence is CASSRDSANTGELFF. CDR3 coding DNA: TGCGCCAGCAGCCGGGACTCCGCGAACACCGGGGAGCTGTTTTTT.